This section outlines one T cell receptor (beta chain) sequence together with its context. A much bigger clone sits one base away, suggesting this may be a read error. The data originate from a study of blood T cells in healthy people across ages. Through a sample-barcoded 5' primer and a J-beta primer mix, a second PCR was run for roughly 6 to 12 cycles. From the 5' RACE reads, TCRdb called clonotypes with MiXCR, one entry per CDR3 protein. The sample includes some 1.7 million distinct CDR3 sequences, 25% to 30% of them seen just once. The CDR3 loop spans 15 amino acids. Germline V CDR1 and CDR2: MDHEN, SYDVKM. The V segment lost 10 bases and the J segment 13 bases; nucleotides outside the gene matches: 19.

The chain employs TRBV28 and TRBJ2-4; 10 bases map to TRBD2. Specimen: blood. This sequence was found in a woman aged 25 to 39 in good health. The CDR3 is CATLSGGAWVNEQYF. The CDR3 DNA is TGTGCCACCTTAAGCGGGGGGGCCTGGGTTAATGAGCAGTACTTC.